The rows below give T cell receptor beta chains drawn from one sample of a study of cytomegalovirus exposure and HLA in healthy donors. Assay: immunoSEQ multiplex PCR; the TCRdb copy retains only in-frame clones and omits some. The sample records roughly 120,000 clones, around 82% being singletons. Sequenced: PBMCs. These receptors came from a male donor in good health and CMV-seropositive. Both conserved end residues are part of each CDR3. A D gene is named only where the DNA matches it firmly. Rows give clone size only sometimes, using once, few, many, or a class for an expanded clone.

D gene	V gene	clone size	J gene	CDR3 protein	CDR3 DNA
NA	TRBV25-1	NA	TRBJ2-3	CASSGREFDTQYF	TGTGCCAGCAGTGGCAGGGAATTCGATACGCAGTATTTT
NA	TRBV5-1	once	TRBJ2-2	CASSQGFALRAFTGELFF	TGCGCCAGCAGCCAGGGGTTTGCGTTAAGGGCCTTCACCGGGGAGCTGTTTTTT
TRBD1	TRBV27	NA	TRBJ2-2	CASSLTGGTGELFF	TGTGCCAGCAGTTTGACAGGGGGCACCGGGGAGCTGTTTTTT
NA	TRBV28	NA	TRBJ2-7	CASRVASWRGDEQYF	TGTGCCAGCAGGGTTGCTTCGTGGAGGGGAGACGAGCAGTACTTC
TRBD1	TRBV7-2	once	TRBJ2-5	CASSVDRGRETQYF	TGTGCCAGCAGCGTAGACAGGGGCCGGGAGACCCAGTACTTC
NA	TRBV15	NA	TRBJ2-4	CATSRGGGLAKNIQYF	TGTGCCACCAGCAGAGGAGGCGGTCTAGCCAAAAACATTCAGTACTTC
NA	TRBV27	NA	TRBJ2-7	CASSPRRTDTRSYEQYF	TGTGCCAGCAGTCCGCGACGGACAGACACCCGTTCCTACGAGCAGTACTTC
NA	TRBV25-1	NA	TRBJ2-3	CASSEWGSGTDTQYF	TGTGCCAGCAGTGAATGGGGTAGCGGCACAGATACGCAGTATTTT
TRBD1	TRBV4-2	NA	TRBJ2-3	CASSRQGATDTQYF	TGTGCCAGCAGCCGACAGGGGGCGACAGATACGCAGTATTTT
NA	TRBV11-2	NA	TRBJ2-1	CASSVDARWVNEQFF	TGTGCCAGCAGCGTAGACGCGAGGTGGGTCAATGAGCAGTTCTTC
NA	TRBV30	NA	TRBJ1-3	CAWSLGGGENTIYF	TGTGCCTGGAGTCTTGGAGGAGGTGAAAACACCATATATTTT
NA	TRBV7-8	NA	TRBJ2-1	CASSPPGDRYNEQFF	TGTGCCAGCAGCCCCCCTGGAGACCGTTACAATGAGCAGTTCTTC
NA	TRBV30	few	TRBJ2-7	CAWRPGTYEQYF	TGTGCCTGGAGGCCAGGGACCTACGAGCAGTACTTC
TRBD2	TRBV9	NA	TRBJ2-5	CASSAGTTQQETQYF	TGTGCCAGCAGCGCCGGGACTACCCAACAAGAGACCCAGTACTTC
NA	TRBV11-3	few	TRBJ2-3	CASSSKVSDTQYF	TGTGCCAGCAGCTCTAAAGTTTCTGATACGCAGTATTTT
TRBD1	TRBV27	NA	TRBJ2-5	CASSLGTGGQETQYF	TGTGCCAGCAGTTTGGGGACAGGGGGGCAAGAGACCCAGTACTTC
NA	TRBV28	few	TRBJ1-2	CASSSRYGYTF	TGTGCCAGCAGTTCCCGTTATGGCTACACCTTC
TRBD2	TRBV30	NA	TRBJ2-3	CAWRNPGTSGRRGTDTQYF	TGTGCCTGGAGAAACCCCGGTACTAGCGGGAGGAGGGGCACAGATACGCAGTATTTT
NA	TRBV19	few	TRBJ1-5	CAGGTVSNQPQHF	TGTGCCGGAGGGACGGTAAGCAATCAGCCCCAGCATTTT
TRBD1	TRBV28	NA	TRBJ1-5	CASSFTGGWGNQPQHF	TGTGCCAGCAGTTTTACAGGGGGTTGGGGCAATCAGCCCCAGCATTTT
TRBD2	TRBV7-2	NA	TRBJ2-1	CASSLRRREGEIYNEQFF	TGTGCCAGCAGCTTAAGACGGCGGGAGGGGGAAATTTACAATGAGCAGTTCTTC
NA	TRBV5-8	NA	TRBJ2-4	CASSPSVVDIQYF	TGTGCCAGCAGCCCGTCGGTGGTGGACATTCAGTACTTC
NA	TRBV4-1	NA	TRBJ2-7	CASSATGNEQYF	TGCGCCAGCAGCGCAACAGGTAACGAGCAGTACTTC
NA	TRBV5-4	NA	TRBJ2-7	CASTSVGSSYEQYF	TGTGCCAGCACCAGCGTAGGTTCCTCCTACGAGCAGTACTTC
NA	TRBV7-2	NA	TRBJ1-2	CASSLEQYNYGYTF	TGTGCCAGCAGCTTAGAACAGTATAACTATGGCTACACCTTC
NA	TRBV28	NA	TRBJ2-1	CASSPAGAGNYNEQFF	TGTGCCAGCAGCCCAGCCGGAGCAGGGAACTACAATGAGCAGTTCTTC
TRBD1	TRBV28	NA	TRBJ2-1	CASPGQGNNEQFF	TGTGCCAGCCCCGGACAGGGCAACAATGAGCAGTTCTTC
TRBD2	TRBV2	few	TRBJ2-7	CASSDGTSLHEQYF	TGTGCCAGCAGTGACGGGACTAGCTTACACGAGCAGTACTTC
TRBD2	TRBV7-9	NA	TRBJ2-7	CSSSSSVAGVGHEQYF	TGTTCCAGCAGCTCCTCAGTAGCGGGAGTGGGGCACGAGCAGTACTTC
NA	TRBV4-2	NA	TRBJ1-2	CASSQVAGGGDGYTF	TGTGCCAGCAGCCAAGTCGCGGGGGGGGGAGACGGCTACACCTTC
TRBD2	TRBV5-1	few	TRBJ2-7	CASSLVRAGGRDEQYF	TGCGCCAGCAGCTTGGTTAGAGCGGGAGGGAGAGACGAGCAGTACTTC
NA	TRBV7-3	NA	TRBJ2-7	CASSLGGTYEQYF	TGTGCCAGCAGCTTAGGAGGGACTTACGAGCAGTACTTC
TRBD2	TRBV5-1	NA	TRBJ2-5	CASSLFPPSGFQETQYF	TGCGCCAGCAGCTTGTTCCCACCTAGCGGGTTCCAAGAGACCCAGTACTTC
TRBD2	TRBV10-3	few	TRBJ2-4	CAISELTGGPHSQYF	TGTGCCATCAGTGAGTTAACGGGAGGGCCTCACAGTCAGTACTTC
NA	TRBV7-2	NA	TRBJ2-7	CASSLRPGRDFAYEQYF	TGTGCCAGCAGCTTACGGCCCGGCAGGGACTTTGCCTACGAGCAGTACTTC
TRBD2	TRBV28	NA	TRBJ2-7	CASSSPNSGFSSYEQYF	TGTGCCAGCAGTTCCCCGAATAGCGGGTTTAGCTCCTACGAGCAGTACTTC
TRBD1	TRBV7-3	NA	TRBJ1-2	CASSAGTGGAYGYTF	TGTGCCAGCAGCGCCGGGACAGGGGGCGCGTATGGCTACACCTTC
NA	TRBV6-4	NA	TRBJ2-3	CASSIPGTDTQYF	TGTGCCAGCAGTATACCGGGCACAGATACGCAGTATTTT
NA	TRBV7-9	NA	TRBJ1-1	CASSTPSRFEAFF	TGTGCCAGCAGCACCCCGAGTCGGTTTGAAGCTTTCTTT
NA	TRBV7-9	NA	TRBJ1-2	CASSLDAGVFGYTF	TGTGCCAGCAGCTTAGACGCGGGGGTGTTCGGCTACACCTTC
TRBD2	TRBV12-5	NA	TRBJ2-2	CASGQLAGDTTGELFF	TGTGCTAGTGGCCAACTAGCGGGGGACACCACCGGGGAGCTGTTTTTT
TRBD1	TRBV19	NA	TRBJ1-1	CASSILDRGLNTEAFF	TGTGCCAGTAGTATATTAGACAGGGGGTTGAACACTGAAGCTTTCTTT
NA	TRBV7-9	NA	TRBJ1-2	CASSTGHLYGYTF	TGTGCCAGCAGCACGGGACACCTCTATGGCTACACCTTC
TRBD1	TRBV27	NA	TRBJ1-4	CASSWDRSNEKLFF	TGTGCCAGCAGTTGGGACAGGTCAAATGAAAAACTGTTTTTT
TRBD2	TRBV7-8	NA	TRBJ2-1	CASIGLVRKEQFF	TGTGCCAGCATCGGACTAGTTCGAAAGGAGCAGTTCTTC
NA	TRBV19	NA	TRBJ1-1	CASIREVTVGSEAFF	TGTGCCAGTATACGGGAGGTTACGGTGGGGTCTGAAGCTTTCTTT
NA	TRBV11-3	NA	TRBJ2-7	CASSPGGIRGYEQYF	TGTGCCAGCAGCCCCGGGGGTATACGGGGGTACGAGCAGTACTTC
NA	TRBV7-2	few	TRBJ2-2	CASSSLPAGELFF	TGTGCCAGCAGCTCACTTCCCGCCGGGGAGCTGTTTTTT
NA	TRBV15	NA	TRBJ2-1	CATSRDLDSLPNEQFF	TGTGCCACCAGCAGAGATCTGGACTCACTTCCGAATGAGCAGTTCTTC
NA	TRBV25-1	NA	TRBJ2-2	CASNRVNTGELFF	TGTGCCAGCAACAGGGTTAACACCGGGGAGCTGTTTTTT